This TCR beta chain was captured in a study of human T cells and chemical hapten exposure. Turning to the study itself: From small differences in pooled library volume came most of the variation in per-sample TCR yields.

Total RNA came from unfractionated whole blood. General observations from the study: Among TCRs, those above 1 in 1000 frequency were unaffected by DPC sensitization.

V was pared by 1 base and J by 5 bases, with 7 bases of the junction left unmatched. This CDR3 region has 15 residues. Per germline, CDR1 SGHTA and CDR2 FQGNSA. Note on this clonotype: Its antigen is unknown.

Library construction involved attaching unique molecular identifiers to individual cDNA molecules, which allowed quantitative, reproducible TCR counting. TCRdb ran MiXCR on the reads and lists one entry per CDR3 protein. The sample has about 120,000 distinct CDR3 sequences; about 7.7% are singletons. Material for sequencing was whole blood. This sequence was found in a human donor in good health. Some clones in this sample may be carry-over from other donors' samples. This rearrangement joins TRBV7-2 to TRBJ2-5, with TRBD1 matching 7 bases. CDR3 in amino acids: CASSLETGWRETQYF. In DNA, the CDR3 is TGTGCCAGCAGCTTAGAGACAGGGTGGAGGGAGACCCAGTACTTC.